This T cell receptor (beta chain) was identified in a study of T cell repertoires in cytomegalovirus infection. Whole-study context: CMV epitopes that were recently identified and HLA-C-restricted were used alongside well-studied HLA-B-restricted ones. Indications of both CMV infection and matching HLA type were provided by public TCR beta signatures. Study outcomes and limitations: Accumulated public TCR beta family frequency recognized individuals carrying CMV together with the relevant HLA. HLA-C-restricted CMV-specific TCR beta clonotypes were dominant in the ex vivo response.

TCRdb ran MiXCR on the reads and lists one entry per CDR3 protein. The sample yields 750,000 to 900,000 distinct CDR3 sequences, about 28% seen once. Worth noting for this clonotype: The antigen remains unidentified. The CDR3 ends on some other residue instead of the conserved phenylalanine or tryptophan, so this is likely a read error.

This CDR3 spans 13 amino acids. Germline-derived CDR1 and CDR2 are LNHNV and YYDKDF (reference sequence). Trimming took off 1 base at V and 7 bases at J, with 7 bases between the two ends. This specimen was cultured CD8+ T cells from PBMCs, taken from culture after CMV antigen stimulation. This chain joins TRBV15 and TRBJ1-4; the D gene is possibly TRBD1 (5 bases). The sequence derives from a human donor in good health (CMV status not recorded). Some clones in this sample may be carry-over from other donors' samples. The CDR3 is CATSRGGSEKLFC. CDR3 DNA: TGTGCCACCAGCAGAGGGGGGAGTGAAAAACTGTTTTGT.